This T cell receptor (beta chain) was captured in a study of T cell repertoires in cytomegalovirus infection. Study observations and caveats: In two of eight donors, the top clonotype was HLA-C-restricted CMV-specific.

This clonotype showed up just a few times. The antigen is unknown. The germline gives CDR1 MNHEY, CDR2 SVGEGT. V was shortened by 7 bases and J by 2 bases, with 17 bases between the two germline ends. This CDR3 comprises 15 residues. Each CDR3 protein gets one entry after TCRdb re-called the reads with MiXCR. Of hundreds of thousands of distinct CDR3 sequences in the sample, roughly 33% were seen once. This TCR was sampled from a human donor in good health (CMV status not recorded). Some clones in this sample may be carry-over from other donors' samples. The sample consisted of cultured PBMCs, taken from culture after CMV antigen stimulation. The genes are TRBV6-2 or TRBV6-3 and TRBJ2-5, with D hard to call. The CDR3 sequence: CASTLSSTPQETQYF. The DNA for the CDR3 is TGTGCCAGCACCCTCTCTTCGACACCTCAAGAGACCCAGTACTTC.